This TCR beta chain was identified in a study of OX40 agonist ivuxolimab in advanced cancers. Some clones are missing from TCRdb's copy, which holds only in-frame ones; the method was immunoSEQ multiplex PCR. The sample yields about 94,000 clones, about nine tenths seen once. V was trimmed by 1 base and J by 8 bases, leaving 11 bases between them. There are 13 residues in the CDR3. The germline gives CDR1 SGHAT, CDR2 FQNNGV. The gene calls are TRBV11-2 and TRBJ1-2; TRBD1 is a possible D gene (5 bases). This specimen consisted of CD4+ or CD8+ T cells sorted from blood, obtained in a trial of the OX40 agonist ivuxolimab. The receptor was isolated from an adult with an advanced solid tumor such as melanoma, head and neck, liver or kidney cancer. CDR3 sequence: CASSLGGGEGYTF. CDR3 in DNA: TGTGCCAGCAGCTTAGGAGGAGGGGAAGGCTACACCTTC.